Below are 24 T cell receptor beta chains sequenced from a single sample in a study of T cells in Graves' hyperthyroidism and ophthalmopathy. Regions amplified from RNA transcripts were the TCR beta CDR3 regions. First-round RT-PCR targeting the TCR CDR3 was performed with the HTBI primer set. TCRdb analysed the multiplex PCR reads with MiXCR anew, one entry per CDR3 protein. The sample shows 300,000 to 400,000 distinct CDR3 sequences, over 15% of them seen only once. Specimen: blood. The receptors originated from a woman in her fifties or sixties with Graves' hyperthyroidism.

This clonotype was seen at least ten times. The CDR3 nucleotides read TGCAGTGCCGTACCCTCTAGGACAGGGCTAAATCAGCCCCAGCATTTT. This codes for CSAVPSRTGLNQPQHF. V usage is TRBV20-1 and J usage is TRBJ1-5; 8 nucleotides align to TRBD1. From germline, CDR1 is DFQATT and CDR2 SNEGSKA (reference sequence). The ends lost 6 bases at V and 4 bases at J; junction bases unmatched: 14. The CDR3 has 16 residues.

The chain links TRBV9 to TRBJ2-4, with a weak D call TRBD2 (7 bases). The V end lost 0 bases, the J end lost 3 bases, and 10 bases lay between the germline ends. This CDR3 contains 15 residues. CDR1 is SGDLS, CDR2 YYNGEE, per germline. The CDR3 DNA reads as TGTGCCAGCAGCGTAGGAGGGGGGGTCAAAAACATTCAGTACTTC. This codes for CASSVGGGVKNIQYF.

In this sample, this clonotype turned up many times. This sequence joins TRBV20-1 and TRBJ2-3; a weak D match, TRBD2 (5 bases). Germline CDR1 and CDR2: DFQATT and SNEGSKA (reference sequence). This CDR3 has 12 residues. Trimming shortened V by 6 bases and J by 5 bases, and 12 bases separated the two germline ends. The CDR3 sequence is CSAFRSGDTQYF. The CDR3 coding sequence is TGCAGTGCCTTTAGAAGCGGAGATACGCAGTATTTT.

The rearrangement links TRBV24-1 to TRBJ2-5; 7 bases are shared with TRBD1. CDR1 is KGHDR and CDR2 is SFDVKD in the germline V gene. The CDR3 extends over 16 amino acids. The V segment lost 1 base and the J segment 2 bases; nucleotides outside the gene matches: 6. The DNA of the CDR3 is TGTGCCACCAGTGATTTTGGGGCAGGGGGACAAGAGACCCAGTACTTC. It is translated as CATSDFGAGGQETQYF.

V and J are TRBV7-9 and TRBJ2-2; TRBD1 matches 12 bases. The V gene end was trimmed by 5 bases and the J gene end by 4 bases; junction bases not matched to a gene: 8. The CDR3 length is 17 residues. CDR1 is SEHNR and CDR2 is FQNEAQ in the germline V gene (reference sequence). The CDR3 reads CASSAGTGGWGTGELFF. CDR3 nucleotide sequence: TGTGCCAGCAGCGCCGGGACAGGGGGCTGGGGCACCGGGGAGCTGTTTTTT.

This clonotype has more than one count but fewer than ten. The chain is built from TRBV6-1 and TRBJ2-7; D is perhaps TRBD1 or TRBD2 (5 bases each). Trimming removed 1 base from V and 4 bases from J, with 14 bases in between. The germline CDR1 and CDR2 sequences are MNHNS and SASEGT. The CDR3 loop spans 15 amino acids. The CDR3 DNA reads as TGTGCCAGCAGTGAAGAAGTGGGACGGGATTACGAGCAGTACGTC. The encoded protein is CASSEEVGRDYEQYV.

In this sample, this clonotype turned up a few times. Written as DNA, the CDR3 is TGTGCCAGCAGTTACTCGACTCTCAGCTCCTACAATGAGCAGTTCTTC. Amino acids: CASSYSTLSSYNEQFF. The chain joins TRBV27 to TRBJ2-1, with no clear D. This CDR3 comprises 16 residues. CDR1 and CDR2 (germline): MNHEY, SMNVEV (reference sequence). The germline V and J ends were trimmed by 4 bases and 0 bases, with 13 bases remaining between them.

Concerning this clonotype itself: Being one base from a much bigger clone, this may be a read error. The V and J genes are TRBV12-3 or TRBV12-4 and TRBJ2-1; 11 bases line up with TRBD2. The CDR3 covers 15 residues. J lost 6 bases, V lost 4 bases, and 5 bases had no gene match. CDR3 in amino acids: CASSSELAGANEQFF. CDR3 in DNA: TGTGCCAGCAGTTCAGAACTAGCGGGGGCCAATGAGCAGTTCTTC.

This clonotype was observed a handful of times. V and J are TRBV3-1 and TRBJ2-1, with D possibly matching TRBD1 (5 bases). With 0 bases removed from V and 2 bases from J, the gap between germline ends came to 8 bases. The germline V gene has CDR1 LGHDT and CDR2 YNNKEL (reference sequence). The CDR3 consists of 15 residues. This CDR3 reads CASSQEEQAYNEQFF. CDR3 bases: TGTGCCAGCAGCCAAGAGGAACAGGCCTACAATGAGCAGTTCTTC.

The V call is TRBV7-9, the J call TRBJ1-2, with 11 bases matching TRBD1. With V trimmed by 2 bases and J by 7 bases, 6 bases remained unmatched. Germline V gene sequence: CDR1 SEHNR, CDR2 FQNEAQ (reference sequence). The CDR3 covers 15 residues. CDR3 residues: CASSLTGGQGAGYTF. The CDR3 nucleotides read TGTGCCAGCAGCTTAACCGGCGGACAGGGGGCTGGCTACACCTTC. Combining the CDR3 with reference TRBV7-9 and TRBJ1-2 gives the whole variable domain DTGVSQNPRHKITKRGQNVTFRCDPISEHNRLYWYRQTLGQGPEFLTYFQNEAQLEKSRLLSDRFSAERPKGSFSTLEIQRTEQGDSAMYLCASSLTGGQGAGYTFGSGTRLTVV.

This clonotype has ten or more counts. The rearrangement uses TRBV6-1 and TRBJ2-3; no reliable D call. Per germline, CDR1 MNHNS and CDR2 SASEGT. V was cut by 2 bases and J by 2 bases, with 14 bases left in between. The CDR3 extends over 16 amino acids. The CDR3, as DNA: TGTGCCAGCAGTGAATGGGCCCCAAGGTTCACAGATACGCAGTATTTT. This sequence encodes CASSEWAPRFTDTQYF.

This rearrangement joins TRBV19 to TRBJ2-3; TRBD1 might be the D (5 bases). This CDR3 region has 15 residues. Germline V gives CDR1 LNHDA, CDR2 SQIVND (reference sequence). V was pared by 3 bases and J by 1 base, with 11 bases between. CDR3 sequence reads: CASSIQGFRTDTQYF. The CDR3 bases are TGTGCCAGTAGTATCCAGGGATTCCGCACAGATACGCAGTATTTT.

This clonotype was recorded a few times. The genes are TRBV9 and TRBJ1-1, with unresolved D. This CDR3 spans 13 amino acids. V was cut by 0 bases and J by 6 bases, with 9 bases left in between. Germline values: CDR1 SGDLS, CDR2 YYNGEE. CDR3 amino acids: CASSVVGFPEAFF. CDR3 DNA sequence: TGTGCCAGCAGCGTAGTGGGTTTCCCTGAAGCTTTCTTT.

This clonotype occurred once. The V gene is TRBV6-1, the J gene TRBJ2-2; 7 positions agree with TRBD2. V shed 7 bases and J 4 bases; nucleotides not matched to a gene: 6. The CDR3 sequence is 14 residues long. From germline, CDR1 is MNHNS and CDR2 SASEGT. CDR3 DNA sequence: TGTGCCAGCACGTCGGGGGGTGGCACCGGGGAGCTGTTTTTT. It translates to CASTSGGGTGELFF.

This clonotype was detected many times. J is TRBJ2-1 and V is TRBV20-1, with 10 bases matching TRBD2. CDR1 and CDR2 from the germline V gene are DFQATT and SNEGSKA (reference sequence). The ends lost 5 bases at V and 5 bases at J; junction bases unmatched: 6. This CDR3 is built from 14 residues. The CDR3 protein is CSAPGTSDHNEQFF. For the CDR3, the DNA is TGCAGTGCTCCCGGGACTAGCGACCACAATGAGCAGTTCTTC.

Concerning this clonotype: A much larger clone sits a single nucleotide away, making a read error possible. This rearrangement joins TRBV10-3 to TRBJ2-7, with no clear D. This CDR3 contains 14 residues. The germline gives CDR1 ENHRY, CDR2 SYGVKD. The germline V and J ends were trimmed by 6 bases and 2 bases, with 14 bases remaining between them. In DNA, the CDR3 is TGTGCCATCAGGACCTCCGGGCCTACCTACGAGCAGTACGTC. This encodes CAIRTSGPTYEQYV.

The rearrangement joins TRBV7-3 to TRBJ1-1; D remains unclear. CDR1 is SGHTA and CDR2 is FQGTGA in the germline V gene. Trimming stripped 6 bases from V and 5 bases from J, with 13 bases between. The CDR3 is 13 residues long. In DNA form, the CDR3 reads TGTGCCAGCAGTCGACAAAGAGATACTGAAGCTTTCTTT. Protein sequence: CASSRQRDTEAFF.

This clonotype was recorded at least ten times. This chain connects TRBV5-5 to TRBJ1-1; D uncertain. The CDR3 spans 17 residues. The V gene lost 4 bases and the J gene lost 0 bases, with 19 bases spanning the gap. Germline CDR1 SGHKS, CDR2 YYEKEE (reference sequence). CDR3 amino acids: CASSLVGSGRVNTEAFF. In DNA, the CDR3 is TGTGCCAGCAGCCTTGTAGGCTCTGGGCGCGTGAACACTGAAGCTTTCTTT.

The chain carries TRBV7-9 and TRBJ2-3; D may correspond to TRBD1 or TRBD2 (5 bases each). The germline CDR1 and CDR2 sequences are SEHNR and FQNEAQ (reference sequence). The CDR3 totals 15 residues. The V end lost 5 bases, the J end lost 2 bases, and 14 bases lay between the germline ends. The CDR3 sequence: CASSPGTLVTDTQYF. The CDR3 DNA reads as TGTGCCAGCAGCCCGGGGACGTTAGTCACAGATACGCAGTATTTT.

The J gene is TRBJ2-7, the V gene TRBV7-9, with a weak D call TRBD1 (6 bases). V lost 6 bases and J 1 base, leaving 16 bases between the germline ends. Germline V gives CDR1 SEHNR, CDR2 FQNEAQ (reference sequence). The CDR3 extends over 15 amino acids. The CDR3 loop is CASSPGLQGSYEQYF. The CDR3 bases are TGTGCCAGCAGTCCGGGGTTACAGGGTTCCTACGAGCAGTACTTC.

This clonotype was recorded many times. CDR3 bases: TGTGCCAGCACAAGGGGACTAGCGGGAACAGATACGCAGTATTTT. Translating it yields CASTRGLAGTDTQYF. The V and J genes are TRBV28 and TRBJ2-3; 13 bases align to TRBD2. The length of the CDR3 is 15 residues. The germline CDR1 and CDR2 sequences are MDHEN and SYDVKM. The ends lost 7 bases at V and 3 bases at J; junction bases unmatched: 4.

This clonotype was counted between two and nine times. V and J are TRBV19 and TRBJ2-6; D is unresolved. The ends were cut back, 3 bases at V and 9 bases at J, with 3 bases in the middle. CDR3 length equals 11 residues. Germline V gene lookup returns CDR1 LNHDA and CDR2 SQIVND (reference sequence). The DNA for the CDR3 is TGTGCCAGTAGTATCCTCAACGTCCTGACTTTC. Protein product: CASSILNVLTF.

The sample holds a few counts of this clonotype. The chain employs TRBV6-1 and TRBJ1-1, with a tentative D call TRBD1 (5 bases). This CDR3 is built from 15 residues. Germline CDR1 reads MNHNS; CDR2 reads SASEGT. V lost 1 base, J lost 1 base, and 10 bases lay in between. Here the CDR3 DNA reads TGTGCCAGCAGTGAAGATTGGGGGACGAACACTGAAGCTTTCTTT. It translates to CASSEDWGTNTEAFF.

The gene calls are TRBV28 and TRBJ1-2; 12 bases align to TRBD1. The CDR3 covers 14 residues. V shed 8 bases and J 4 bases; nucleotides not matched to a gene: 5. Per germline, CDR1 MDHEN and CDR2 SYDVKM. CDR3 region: CASRGQGATYGYTF. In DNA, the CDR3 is TGTGCCAGCCGGGGACAGGGGGCGACCTATGGCTACACCTTC.